This record looks at one TCR beta chain sequence and its context. This sample was taken from a study of blood T cell repertoires in COVID-19. Overall study context: Collection of acute and convalescent COVID-19 samples took place in the United States, Italy and Spain. T cells, B-cell-depleted T cells, or PBMCs provided the cDNA or gDNA that served as material.

Source study methods: Amplified reference gene primers provided the basis for estimating nucleated cell counts. Repertoires were generated with immunoSEQ multiplex PCR, while TCRdb's copy carries only in-frame clones and drops some. The DNA was the basis for D and trimming; V, J and clone size are from that table. This sample has more than 250,000 clones, with about 86% found just once. V shed 3 bases and J shed 4 bases, with 9 bases lying between them. The CDR3 is 13 amino acids. Per germline, CDR1 MGHDK and CDR2 SYGVNS. The TCR sequence derives from a woman in her thirties who had recovered from COVID-19. The J gene is TRBJ1-1, the V gene TRBV25-1; D gene unclear. What was sequenced was peripheral blood. The CDR3 here is CASSDYRSTEAFF. CDR3 bases: TGTGCCAGCAGTGATTACAGATCCACTGAAGCTTTCTTT. Based on the CDR3 plus reference TRBV25-1 and TRBJ1-1, the full variable domain is EADIYQTPRYLVIGTGKKITLECSQTMGHDKMYWYQQDPGMELHLIHYSYGVNSTEKGDLSSESTVSRIRTEHFPLTLESARPSHTSQYLCASSDYRSTEAFFGQGTRLTVV.